The text below deals with one T cell receptor beta chain. Its antigen is not identified. The record originates from a study of T cell responses to AZD1222 COVID-19 vaccine. Points from the study as a whole: Seropositivity was recorded at baseline in only a handful of AZD1222 recipients. No day 14 peak samples; only post-peak repertoires were characterized.

Per the germline V gene, CDR1 is MNHEY and CDR2 is SMNVEV (reference sequence). The CDR3 runs 11 residues. The V gene end was trimmed by 5 bases and the J gene end by 11 bases; junction bases not matched to a gene: 3. Recipients boosted at about 4 weeks or about 12 weeks are pooled. Sequenced by immunoSEQ multiplex PCR; TCRdb stores in-frame clones only, minus some. The sample records 100,000 to 150,000 clones, about 92% being singletons. The receptor's source is an adult who received the AZD1222 COVID-19 vaccine. The material sequenced was peripheral blood, taken 28 days after the second AZD1222 dose. The genes are TRBV27 and TRBJ2-7, with TRBD1 identical over 10 bases. Here the CDR3 reads CASSTGQGEYF. In DNA, the CDR3 is TGTGCCAGCAGTACTGGACAGGGGGAGTACTTC.